The 23 T cell receptor beta chains below were found in one sample sequenced in a study of T cells in Graves' hyperthyroidism and ophthalmopathy. Using RNA transcripts as the source, TCR beta CDR3 regions were amplified. The TCR CDR3 was amplified in a first-round RT-PCR using the HTBI primer set. TCRdb processed the multiplex PCR reads anew with MiXCR; each CDR3 protein has one entry. The sample carries about 570,000 distinct CDR3 sequences, more than 45% recorded once. Sequencing was performed on peripheral blood or thyroid tissue (not recorded which). Receptors were obtained from an adult woman with Graves' disease, either hyperthyroidism or ophthalmopathy (not recorded which).

In this sample, this clonotype turned up many times. The chain links TRBV20-1 to TRBJ1-5; D remains unclear. The CDR3 covers 14 residues. V dropped 5 bases and J dropped 3 bases, with 14 bases sitting between them. CDR1 and CDR2 (germline): DFQATT, SNEGSKA (reference sequence). CDR3 coding DNA: TGCAGTGCTTACCTCGGGGAGGCCAATCAGCCCCAGCATTTT. Encoded protein: CSAYLGEANQPQHF.

The gene calls are TRBV3-1 and TRBJ1-2; no reliable D call. Germline V gene sequence: CDR1 LGHDT, CDR2 YNNKEL (reference sequence). CDR3 length equals 14 residues. The V gene lost 0 bases and the J gene lost 2 bases, with 7 bases spanning the gap. The CDR3 here is CASSQERMNYGYTF. Here the CDR3 DNA reads TGTGCCAGCAGCCAAGAAAGGATGAACTATGGCTACACCTTC.

This clonotype was recorded only once. This sequence joins TRBV15 and TRBJ2-5; no clear D gene. Between the trimmed V and J ends, which lost 0 bases and 5 bases, there was a span of 10 bases. CDR1 and CDR2 from the germline V gene are LNHNV and YYDKDF (reference sequence). CDR3 size: 14 residues. The CDR3 DNA reads TGTGCCACCAGCAGAGATAGATCCGCTGAGACCCAGTACTTC. Amino acid sequence: CATSRDRSAETQYF.

The chain recombines TRBV3-1 with TRBJ1-1, with 9 nucleotides matching TRBD1. This CDR3 region has 16 residues. Germline values: CDR1 LGHDT, CDR2 YNNKEL (reference sequence). With V trimmed by 3 bases and J by 1 base, 6 bases remained unmatched. The CDR3 DNA sequence: TGTGCCAGCAGCCACGCCTCGGGACAGGGGAACACTGAAGCTTTCTTT. This encodes CASSHASGQGNTEAFF.

With regard to this clonotype: This may be a read error, as it is one base from a much larger clone. The chain recombines TRBV7-2 with TRBJ2-3; D gene unclear. CDR1 is SGHTA, CDR2 FQGNSA, per germline. CDR3 size: 15 residues. Trimming took 3 bases from V and 8 from J, leaving 18 bases between them. The CDR3 region has the DNA TGTGCCAGCAGCTTTGGTATGGAAGGGCCCGGTACGCAGTATTTT. This sequence encodes CASSFGMEGPGTQYF.

This clonotype turned up a few times. The chain combines TRBV10-3 with TRBJ1-2; D remains unclear. The CDR3 contains 14 residues. Germline V CDR1 and CDR2: ENHRY, SYGVKD. V was clipped by 3 bases and J by 4 bases, with 12 bases between them. The DNA of the CDR3 is TGTGCCATCAGTGACTCGATGAGGGTCTATGGCTACACCTTC. Translation gives CAISDSMRVYGYTF.

This clonotype was detected ten times or more. The chain employs TRBV4-1 and TRBJ1-5, with D possibly TRBD1 on 6 matching bases. The V and J ends lost 0 bases and 2 bases respectively, with 11 bases between them. Germline lookup yields CDR1 MGHRA and CDR2 YSYEKL. The CDR3 is 16 residues long. This chain's CDR3 is CASSQDGGLGNQPQHF. The CDR3 DNA reads TGCGCCAGCAGCCAAGATGGGGGGCTCGGCAATCAGCCCCAGCATTTT.

This clonotype was seen repeatedly, ten times or more. The DNA of the CDR3 is TGTGCCAGCAGCTTCAGGGAAGGCTACACCTTC. Its protein product is CASSFREGYTF. The chain uses TRBV12-3 or TRBV12-4 and TRBJ1-2; the D gene is possibly TRBD1 (5 bases). Deletions cut 6 bases from V and 8 bases from J, with 10 bases between. There are 11 residues in the CDR3.

The rearrangement joins TRBV7-2 to TRBJ1-5; maybe TRBD1 (6 bases). This CDR3 contains 13 residues. Germline-derived CDR1 and CDR2 are SGHTA and FQGNSA. V was shortened by 5 bases and J by 15 bases, with 20 bases between the two germline ends. In DNA form, the CDR3 reads TGTGCCAGCAGCCAACCTGGGACATCGCCGCTGCATTTT. This sequence encodes CASSQPGTSPLHF. Looking up the rest from reference TRBV7-2 and TRBJ1-5 gives the full variable domain: GAGVSQSPSNKVTEKGKDVELRCDPISGHTALYWYRQSLGQGLEFLIYFQGNSAPDKSGLPSDRFSAERTGGSVSTLTIQRTQQEDSAVYLCASSQPGTSPLHFGDGTRLSIL.

Turning to this clonotype: At one boundary the junction diverges from the germline segment, which might be a read error. The genes are TRBV11-2 and TRBJ2-5; possibly TRBD1 or TRBD2 for D (5 bases each). In germline, CDR1 is SGHAT, CDR2 FQNNGV. The CDR3 sequence is 13 residues long. The CDR3 DNA is TGTGCCAGCGGCTTAGGGGCGGGAGAGACCCAGTACTTC. Amino acids: CASGLGAGETQYF.

This clonotype showed up many times. The chain couples TRBV6-5 to TRBJ2-5; TRBD2 is a possible D gene (6 bases). Trimming removed 0 bases from V and 2 bases from J, with 10 bases in between. Germline loops: CDR1 MNHEY, CDR2 SVGAGI. The CDR3 is 15 amino acids. The CDR3 region is CASSYSWGGQETQYF. CDR3 nucleotides: TGTGCCAGCAGTTACTCGTGGGGAGGTCAAGAGACCCAGTACTTC.

The chain recombines TRBV2 with TRBJ2-2, with 8 bases identical to TRBD1. CDR3 length: 15 residues. Germline V CDR1 and CDR2: SNHLY, FYNNEI. The V segment lost 7 bases and the J segment 1 base; nucleotides outside the gene matches: 5. CDR3 in DNA: TGTGCCAGCAAGATCGGACAGGGGAACACCGGGGAGCTGTTTTTT. Amino acid sequence: CASKIGQGNTGELFF.

In its sample, this clonotype was seen a few times. The chain is built from TRBV2 and TRBJ1-5; the D gene is possibly TRBD1 (5 bases). This CDR3 is 14 amino acids long. V lost 2 bases and J 6 bases, leaving 11 bases between the germline ends. Germline V lookup: CDR1 SNHLY, CDR2 FYNNEI. Here the CDR3 reads CASSERQGFQPQHF. CDR3 nucleotide sequence: TGTGCCAGCAGTGAACGGCAGGGTTTTCAGCCCCAGCATTTT.

This clonotype was detected ten times or more. This chain links TRBV11-2 with TRBJ2-7; TRBD2 matches 13 bases. V lost 5 bases to trimming and J lost 2 bases; unmatched junction nucleotides: 6. CDR1 is SGHAT and CDR2 is FQNNGV in the germline V gene. CDR3 length equals 16 residues. The CDR3 is CASSPAGTSGTYEQYF. The CDR3 DNA follows: TGTGCCAGCAGCCCAGCCGGGACTAGCGGGACCTACGAGCAGTACTTC.

The chain has TRBV7-9 and TRBJ2-5; no firm D call. CDR1 is SEHNR and CDR2 is FQNEAQ in the germline V gene (reference sequence). The CDR3 covers 12 residues. V lost 0 bases and J lost 7, with 6 bases in between. The CDR3, as DNA: TGTGCCAGCAGCTTAGCGGATGGGACCCAGTACTTC. Encoded protein: CASSLADGTQYF.

The table lists this clonotype with a few counts. The chain couples TRBV7-3 to TRBJ2-5; TRBD1 matches at 7 bases. CDR3 length: 15 residues. Germline loops: CDR1 SGHTA, CDR2 FQGTGA. J was trimmed by 5 bases and V by 5 bases; bases with no gene match: 11. CDR3 in amino acids: CASSGSGGRAETQYF. The CDR3 DNA follows: TGTGCCAGCAGCGGATCAGGGGGTAGAGCGGAGACCCAGTACTTC.

In regard to this clonotype: This could be a read error, since a much larger clone is one nucleotide away. The rearrangement joins TRBV20-1 to TRBJ2-7; 11 nucleotides agree with TRBD2. The ends lost 0 bases at V and 0 bases at J; junction bases unmatched: 4. This CDR3 has 16 residues. CDR1 and CDR2 from the germline V gene are DFQATT and SNEGSKA (reference sequence). The CDR3 DNA follows: TGCAGTGCTAGAGACCCCACTAGCGGGAGCTCCTACGAGCAGTACTTC. Its protein is CSARDPTSGSSYEQYF.

In this sample, this clonotype turned up many times. The chain recombines TRBV12-3 or TRBV12-4 with TRBJ1-2; TRBD1 is a possible D gene (6 bases). Trimming removed 6 bases at V and 6 bases at J, with 17 bases between. The CDR3 runs to 14 residues. The CDR3 DNA reads TGTGCCAGCAGCTACAGGGCGTTAGTCCATGGCTACACCTTC. It codes for CASSYRALVHGYTF.

This clonotype showed up many times. The chain recombines TRBV10-3 with TRBJ2-7; tentatively, D is TRBD1 or TRBD2 (6 bases each). Germline loops: CDR1 ENHRY, CDR2 SYGVKD. V gave up 6 bases and J gave up 5 bases, with 17 bases separating them. CDR3 length: 14 amino acids. The CDR3 loop reads CAIRPRGPSDEQYF. Here the CDR3 DNA reads TGTGCCATCAGGCCCCGGGGGCCATCGGACGAGCAGTACTTC.

This clonotype was seen repeatedly, ten times or more. The chain couples TRBV9 to TRBJ1-1; D remains unclear. Germline assignment: CDR1 SGDLS and CDR2 YYNGEE. Trimming cost V 4 bases and J 10 bases, with 11 bases left between them. The CDR3 spans 11 residues. The CDR3 loop is CASSPSGGAFF. DNA of the CDR3: TGTGCCAGCAGCCCTAGTGGAGGAGCTTTCTTT.

The chain combines TRBV7-9 with TRBJ2-2, with TRBD2 matching over 8 bases. V lost 5 bases to trimming and J lost 7 bases; unmatched junction nucleotides: 6. The CDR3 contains 14 residues. CDR1 and CDR2 from the germline V gene are SEHNR and FQNEAQ (reference sequence). The CDR3 sequence: CASSPPGGNGELFF. CDR3 in DNA: TGTGCCAGCAGCCCTCCGGGGGGGAACGGGGAGCTGTTTTTT.

V is TRBV9 and J is TRBJ2-7, with 13 positions matching TRBD2. CDR3 length: 15 amino acids. Germline CDR1 SGDLS, CDR2 YYNGEE. V dropped 5 bases and J dropped 5; count of bases not matched to a gene: 7. CDR3 region: CASSLLAGGPHEQYF. CDR3 nucleotides: TGTGCCAGCAGTTTACTAGCGGGAGGGCCCCACGAGCAGTACTTC.

V gene TRBV9 combines with J gene TRBJ1-2; D gene unclear. Trimming stripped 3 bases from V and 10 bases from J, with 10 bases between. The CDR3 spans 11 residues. CDR1 is SGDLS and CDR2 is YYNGEE in the germline V gene. The CDR3 DNA reads as TGTGCCAGCAGCGCCGGACCGATCTACACCTTC. Residues: CASSAGPIYTF.